This is a list of T cell receptor beta chains from one sample in a study of spatial heterogeneity in lung cancer. TCRdb processed the 5' RACE reads anew with MiXCR; each CDR3 protein has one entry. The table includes 5,500 to 6,500 distinct CDR3 sequences, approximately 13% detected once. The sequencing used normal lung tissue next to the tumor, collected at surgery. The source of these receptors is a male donor with early-stage non-small cell lung cancer. The CDR3 runs from the conserved cysteine through the conserved F or W.

V gene	CDR3 length	J gene	CDR3 protein
TRBV7-9	15	TRBJ2-1	CASSGTVKSHNEQFF
TRBV20-1	16	TRBJ1-2	CSARRNPGRDHYGYTF
TRBV14	13	TRBJ1-6	CASSQIAYSPLHF
TRBV4-2	16	TRBJ2-1	CASSRRGGKLYNEQFF
TRBV12-3/TRBV12-4	14	TRBJ2-2	CASSGTSGTGELFF
TRBV7-2	13	TRBJ1-1	CASSLALGTEAFF
TRBV20-1	14	TRBJ1-1	CSAKPGRMNTEAFF
TRBV7-2	15	TRBJ2-2	CASSLSGRVTGELFF
TRBV11-2	15	TRBJ2-1	CASSTGTGTHNEQFF
TRBV7-8	13	TRBJ1-4	CASSLDHIEKLFF
TRBV20-1	14	TRBJ1-1	CSAGSATGVTEAFF
TRBV7-9	11	TRBJ1-1	CASSINTEAFF
TRBV7-2	18	TRBJ1-4	CASSLENRGQRYNEKLFF
TRBV7-8	14	TRBJ1-6	CASSINQYNSPLHF
TRBV5-5	17	TRBJ2-5	CASSSWDSFSYQETQYF
TRBV7-9	15	TRBJ1-1	CASTTAGHIAPEAFF
TRBV5-8	15	TRBJ2-7	CASSLSPGRAYEQYF
TRBV2	13	TRBJ2-3	CASLEGATDTQYF
TRBV20-1	15	TRBJ2-3	CSARKLATSTDTQYF
TRBV5-1	14	TRBJ2-2	CASSRGQGNGELFF
TRBV6-5	17	TRBJ2-2	CASRRGDSRLGTGELFF
TRBV2	13	TRBJ2-5	CASRRDKQETQYF
TRBV6-1	13	TRBJ2-5	CASSEHQQETQYF